The TCR beta chain described here comes from a study of identical twins. CDR1 and CDR2 (germline): SGHTA, FQGNSA. Trimming removed 4 bases from V and 2 bases from J; junction bases left unmatched: 4. The CDR3 contains 15 residues. TCRdb independently ran MiXCR on the 5' RACE reads; one entry per CDR3 protein. The sample contains 450,000 or so distinct CDR3 sequences, roughly an eighth of which appear only once. This clonotype was seen a few times. A much larger clone is a single base away; this may be a read error. The sample was also linked to a second study, of yellow fever vaccine responses in identical twins.

The material sequenced was CD4+ T cells sorted from blood. This sequence joins TRBV7-2 and TRBJ2-5; the match to TRBD1 covers 10 bases. This receptor was taken from a woman younger than 35 in good health. CDR3 DNA: TGTGCCAGCAGCTCCCGGACAGGGGGACAAGAGACCCAGTACTTC. Its translation: CASSSRTGGQETQYF.